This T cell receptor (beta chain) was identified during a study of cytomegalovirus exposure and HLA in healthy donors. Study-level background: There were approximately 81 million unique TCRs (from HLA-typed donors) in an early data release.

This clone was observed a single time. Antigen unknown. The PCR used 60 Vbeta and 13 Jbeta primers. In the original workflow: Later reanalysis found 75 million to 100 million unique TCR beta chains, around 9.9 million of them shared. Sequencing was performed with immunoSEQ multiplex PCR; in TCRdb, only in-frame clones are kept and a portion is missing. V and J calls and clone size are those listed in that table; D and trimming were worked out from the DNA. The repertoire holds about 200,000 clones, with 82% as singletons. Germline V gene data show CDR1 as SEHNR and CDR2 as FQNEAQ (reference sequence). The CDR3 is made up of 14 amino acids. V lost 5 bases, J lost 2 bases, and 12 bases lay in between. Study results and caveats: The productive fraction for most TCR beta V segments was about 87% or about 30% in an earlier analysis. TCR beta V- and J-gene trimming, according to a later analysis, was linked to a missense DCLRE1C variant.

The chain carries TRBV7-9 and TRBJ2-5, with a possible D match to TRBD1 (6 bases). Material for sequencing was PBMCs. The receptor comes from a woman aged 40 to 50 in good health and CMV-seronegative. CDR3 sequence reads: CASSPRGSQETQYF. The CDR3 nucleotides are TGTGCCAGCAGCCCTAGGGGGAGTCAAGAGACCCAGTACTTC.